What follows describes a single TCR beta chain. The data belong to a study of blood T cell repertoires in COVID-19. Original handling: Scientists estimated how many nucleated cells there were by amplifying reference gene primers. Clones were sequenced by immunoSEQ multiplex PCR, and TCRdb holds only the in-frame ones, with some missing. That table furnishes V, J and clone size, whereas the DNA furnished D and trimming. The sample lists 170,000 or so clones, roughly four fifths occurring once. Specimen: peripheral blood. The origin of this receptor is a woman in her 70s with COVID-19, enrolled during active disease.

CDR3 bases: TGTGCCATCCAGCGGGAAAGTTGGAATGAGCAGTTCTTC. Its protein product is CAIQRESWNEQFF. This rearrangement joins TRBV10-3 to TRBJ2-1, with 7 positions matching TRBD2. Germline V gene data show CDR1 as ENHRY and CDR2 as SYGVKD. This CDR3 has 13 amino acids. The J segment lost 7 bases and the V segment lost 8 bases, leaving 8 bases of the junction unmatched.